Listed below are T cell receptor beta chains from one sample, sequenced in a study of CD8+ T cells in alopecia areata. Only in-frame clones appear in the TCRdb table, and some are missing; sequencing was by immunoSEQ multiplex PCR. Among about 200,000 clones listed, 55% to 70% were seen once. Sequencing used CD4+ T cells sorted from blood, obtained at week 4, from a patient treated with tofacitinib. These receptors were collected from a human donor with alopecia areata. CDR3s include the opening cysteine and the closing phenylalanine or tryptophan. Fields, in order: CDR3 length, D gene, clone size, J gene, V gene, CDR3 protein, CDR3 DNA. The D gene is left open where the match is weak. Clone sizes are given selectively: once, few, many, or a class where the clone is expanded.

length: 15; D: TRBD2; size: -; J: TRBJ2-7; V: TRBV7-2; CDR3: CASSLLAGGSYEQYF; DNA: TGTGCCAGCAGCTTGCTAGCGGGGGGGTCCTACGAGCAGTACTTC
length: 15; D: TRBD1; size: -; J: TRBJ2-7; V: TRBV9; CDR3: CASSVATGEVYEQYF; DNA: TGTGCCAGCAGCGTAGCTACAGGGGAAGTCTACGAGCAGTACTTC
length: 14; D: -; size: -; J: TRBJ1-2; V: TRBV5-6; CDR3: CASSPGPGLGGYTF; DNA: TGTGCCAGCAGCCCGGGTCCAGGCCTGGGGGGCTACACCTTC
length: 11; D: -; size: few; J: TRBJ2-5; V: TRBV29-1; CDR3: CSASQGETQYF; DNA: TGCAGCGCTTCACAGGGAGAGACCCAGTACTTC
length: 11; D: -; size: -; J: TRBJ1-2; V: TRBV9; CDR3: CASSAGWGYTF; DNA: TGTGCCAGCAGCGCCGGATGGGGCTACACCTTC
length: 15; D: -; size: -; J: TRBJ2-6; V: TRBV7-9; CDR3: CASSQQLSGANVLTF; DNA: TGTGCCAGCAGTCAACAGCTCTCTGGGGCCAACGTCCTGACTTTC
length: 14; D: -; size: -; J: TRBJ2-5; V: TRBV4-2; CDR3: CASSQQGTQETQYF; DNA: TGTGCCAGCAGCCAGCAGGGGACCCAAGAGACCCAGTACTTC
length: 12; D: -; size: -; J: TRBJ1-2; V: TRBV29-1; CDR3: CSVEYRNYGYTF; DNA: TGCAGCGTTGAGTATAGAAACTATGGCTACACCTTC
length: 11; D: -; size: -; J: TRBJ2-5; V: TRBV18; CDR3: CASSQQETQYF; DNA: TGTGCCAGCTCACAACAAGAGACCCAGTACTTC
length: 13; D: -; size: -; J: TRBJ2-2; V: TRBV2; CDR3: CASSYTHTGELFF; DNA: TGTGCCAGCAGCTACACGCACACCGGGGAGCTGTTTTTT
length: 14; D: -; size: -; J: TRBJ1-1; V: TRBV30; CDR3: CAWRTKQQNTEAFF; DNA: TGTGCCTGGAGAACTAAACAGCAGAACACTGAAGCTTTCTTT
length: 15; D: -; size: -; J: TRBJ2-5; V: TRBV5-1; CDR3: CASSLRQVVQETQYF; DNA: TGCGCCAGCAGCTTGCGACAGGTCGTGCAAGAGACCCAGTACTTC
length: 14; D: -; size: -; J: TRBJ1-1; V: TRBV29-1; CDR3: CSVERAGRQTEAFF; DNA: TGCAGCGTTGAAAGGGCCGGGCGGCAGACTGAAGCTTTCTTT
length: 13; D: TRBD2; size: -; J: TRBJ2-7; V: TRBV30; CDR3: CAWSAGGPYEQYF; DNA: TGTGCCTGGAGCGCGGGGGGGCCCTACGAGCAGTACTTC
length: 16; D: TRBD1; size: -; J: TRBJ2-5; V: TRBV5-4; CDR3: CASSNPGQGAQETQYF; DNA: TGTGCCAGCAGCAACCCGGGACAGGGAGCCCAAGAGACCCAGTACTTC
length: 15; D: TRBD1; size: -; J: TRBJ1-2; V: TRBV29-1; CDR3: CSVASGTGASYGYTF; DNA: TGCAGCGTTGCGTCAGGGACAGGCGCCAGCTATGGCTACACCTTC
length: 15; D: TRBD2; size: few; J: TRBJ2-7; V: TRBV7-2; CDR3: CASSLSGGAQAEQYF; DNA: TGTGCCAGCAGCTTAAGCGGGGGGGCACAGGCCGAGCAGTACTTC
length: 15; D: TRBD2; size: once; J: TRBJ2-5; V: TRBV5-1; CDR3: CASSLGAGRQETQYF; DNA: TGCGCCAGCAGCTTGGGAGCGGGGAGACAAGAGACCCAGTACTTC
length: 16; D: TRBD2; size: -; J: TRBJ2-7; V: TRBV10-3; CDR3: CAISGTSARSSYEQYF; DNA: TGTGCCATCAGCGGGACTAGCGCTAGGAGCTCCTACGAGCAGTACTTC
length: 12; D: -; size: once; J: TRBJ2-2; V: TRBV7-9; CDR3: CASSLERWTLFF; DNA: TGTGCCAGCAGCTTAGAGAGATGGACGCTGTTTTTT
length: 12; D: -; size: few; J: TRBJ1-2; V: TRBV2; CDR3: CASSMEGHGYTF; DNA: TGTGCCAGCAGTATGGAGGGTCATGGCTACACCTTC
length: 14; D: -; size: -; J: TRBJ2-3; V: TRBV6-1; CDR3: CASTPGRSTDTQYF; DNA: TGTGCCAGCACCCCGGGACGGTCTACAGATACGCAGTATTTT
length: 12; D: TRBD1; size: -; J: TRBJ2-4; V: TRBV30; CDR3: CAWDRDKNIQYF; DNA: TGTGCCTGGGACAGGGACAAAAACATTCAGTACTTC
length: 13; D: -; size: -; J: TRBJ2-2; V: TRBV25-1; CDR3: CASSEDNTGELFF; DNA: TGTGCCAGCAGTGAGGATAACACCGGGGAGCTGTTTTTT
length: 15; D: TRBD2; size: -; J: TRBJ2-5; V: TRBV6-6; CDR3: CASSQGLASQETQYF; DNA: TGTGCCAGCAGTCAGGGACTAGCAAGCCAAGAGACCCAGTACTTC
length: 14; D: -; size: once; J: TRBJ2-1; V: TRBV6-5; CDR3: CASSYYKTGSEQFF; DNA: TGTGCCAGCAGTTACTACAAAACGGGGTCTGAGCAGTTCTTC
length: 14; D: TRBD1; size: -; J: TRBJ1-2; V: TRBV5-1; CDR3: CASRTGGDNYGYTF; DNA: TGCGCCAGCCGGACAGGGGGCGATAACTATGGCTACACCTTC
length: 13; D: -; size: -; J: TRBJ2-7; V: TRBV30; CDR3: CAWGRDTIYEQYF; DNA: TGTGCCTGGGGCCGGGACACCATATACGAGCAGTACTTC
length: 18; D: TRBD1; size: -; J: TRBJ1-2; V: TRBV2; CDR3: CASSEALRGGLGNYGYTF; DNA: TGTGCCAGCAGTGAAGCGCTTCGAGGGGGCCTGGGGAACTATGGCTACACCTTC
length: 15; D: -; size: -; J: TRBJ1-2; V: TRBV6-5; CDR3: CASSLQGDPVYGYTF; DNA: TGTGCCAGCAGTCTCCAAGGTGATCCCGTCTATGGCTACACCTTC
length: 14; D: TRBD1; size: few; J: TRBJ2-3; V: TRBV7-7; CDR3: CASSLQGATDTQYF; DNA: TGTGCTAGCAGCTTACAGGGGGCAACAGATACGCAGTATTTT
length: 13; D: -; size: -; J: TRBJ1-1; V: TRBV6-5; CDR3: CASRAGGRTEAFF; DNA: TGTGCCAGCCGGGCGGGGGGAAGAACTGAAGCTTTCTTT
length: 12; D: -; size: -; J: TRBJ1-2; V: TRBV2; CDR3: CASLSLAHGYTF; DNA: TGTGCCAGCCTCTCGCTAGCTCATGGCTACACCTTC
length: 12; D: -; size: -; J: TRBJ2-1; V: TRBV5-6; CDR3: CASSLSYNEQFF; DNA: TGTGCCAGCAGCCTTTCGTACAATGAGCAGTTCTTC
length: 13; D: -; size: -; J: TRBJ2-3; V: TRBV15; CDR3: CATRGSSTDTQYF; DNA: TGTGCCACCAGGGGATCGAGCACAGATACGCAGTATTTT
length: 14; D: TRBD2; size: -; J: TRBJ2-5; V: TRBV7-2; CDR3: CATSSGGSRETQYF; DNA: TGTGCCACCTCTAGCGGGGGGTCTCGAGAGACCCAGTACTTC
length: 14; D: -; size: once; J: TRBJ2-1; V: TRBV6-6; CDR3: CASGKGVPPDWQFF; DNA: TGTGCCAGCGGGAAGGGTGTTCCCCCCGACTGGCAGTTCTTC
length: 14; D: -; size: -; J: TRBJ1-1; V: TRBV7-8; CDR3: CASSFLGGSAEAFF; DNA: TGTGCCAGCAGCTTCCTCGGGGGATCCGCTGAAGCTTTCTTT
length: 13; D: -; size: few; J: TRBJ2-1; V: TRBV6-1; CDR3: CASKGQSLSEQFF; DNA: TGTGCCAGCAAAGGACAGTCACTAAGTGAGCAGTTCTTC
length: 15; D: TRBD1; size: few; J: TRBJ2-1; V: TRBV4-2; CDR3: CASSQGGTGVDEQFF; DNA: TGTGCCAGCAGCCAAGGTGGGACAGGGGTGGATGAGCAGTTCTTC
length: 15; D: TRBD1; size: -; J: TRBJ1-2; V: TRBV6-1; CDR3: CASSSDRGRGAGYTF; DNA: TGTGCCAGCAGTTCGGACAGGGGGCGCGGGGCTGGCTACACCTTC
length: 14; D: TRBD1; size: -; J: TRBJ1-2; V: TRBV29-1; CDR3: CSVAATGGYNGYTF; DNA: TGCAGCGTTGCCGCGACAGGGGGTTACAATGGCTACACCTTC